A single sample is the source of the 6 T cell receptor beta chains below, sequenced in a study of blood T cell repertoires in COVID-19. Generated by immunoSEQ multiplex PCR, the TCRdb table keeps only in-frame clones and is missing some. The data show 120,000 or so clones, about 80% seen once. The material sequenced was peripheral blood. The receptors originated from a woman between 45 and 60 years old with acute or convalescent COVID-19.

The rearrangement uses TRBV11-3 and TRBJ1-6, with 10 bases fitting TRBD1. Looked up from germline, CDR1 is SGHNT and CDR2 is YENEEA. The CDR3 is 16 amino acids. With V trimmed by 5 bases and J by 8 bases, 9 bases remained unmatched. CDR3 amino acids: CASSPRTGGFDSPLHF. CDR3 DNA: TGTGCCAGCAGCCCGCGGACAGGGGGTTTTGATTCACCCCTCCACTTT.

The chain couples TRBV7-2 to TRBJ2-3, with 7 bases identical to TRBD2. V was clipped by 2 bases and J by 1 base; unmatched bases: 6. Germline-derived CDR1 and CDR2 are SGHTA and FQGNSA. There are 16 residues in the CDR3. The CDR3 spells CASSLWASGGTDTQYF. In DNA form, the CDR3 reads TGTGCCAGCAGCTTATGGGCTAGCGGAGGCACAGATACGCAGTATTTT.

J is TRBJ1-2 and V is TRBV19, with TRBD1 matching 7 bases. The CDR3 totals 17 residues. CDR1 and CDR2 from the germline V gene are LNHDA and SQIVND (reference sequence). Trimming removed 7 bases from V and 5 bases from J; junction bases left unmatched: 19. The CDR3 nucleotides are TGTGCCAGTACCCTCTTAGGGGGCACAGGGTACGGTTATGGCTACACCTTC. Protein product: CASTLLGGTGYGYGYTF.

The chain links TRBV28 to TRBJ1-2; 8 positions match TRBD1. Trimming at V came to 10 bases and at J to 4 bases, leaving 14 bases not matched to a gene. Germline values: CDR1 MDHEN, CDR2 SYDVKM. CDR3 length: 15 residues. The CDR3 here is CAITDPGRGLYGYTF. The CDR3 DNA sequence: TGTGCCATCACTGACCCCGGCAGGGGGCTCTATGGCTACACCTTC.

J is TRBJ2-3 and V is TRBV7-3, with 10 bases matching TRBD2. Germline V gene lookup returns CDR1 SGHTA and CDR2 FQGTGA. Unmatched junction bases numbered 3, after V lost 2 bases and J lost 10 bases. CDR3 length equals 13 residues. The CDR3: CASSLGLAEAQYF. CDR3 coding DNA: TGTGCCAGCAGCTTAGGACTAGCGGAGGCGCAGTATTTT.

The CDR3 region is CASSKDSYQLGGYTF. CDR3 in DNA: TGTGCCAGCAGCAAAGACAGTTATCAATTGGGTGGCTACACCTTC. The V gene is TRBV6-5, the J gene TRBJ1-2; the D gene is possibly TRBD1 (5 bases). The V gene lost 6 bases and the J gene lost 7 bases, with 21 bases spanning the gap. The CDR3 length is 15 residues. Germline CDR1 and CDR2: MNHEY and SVGAGI.